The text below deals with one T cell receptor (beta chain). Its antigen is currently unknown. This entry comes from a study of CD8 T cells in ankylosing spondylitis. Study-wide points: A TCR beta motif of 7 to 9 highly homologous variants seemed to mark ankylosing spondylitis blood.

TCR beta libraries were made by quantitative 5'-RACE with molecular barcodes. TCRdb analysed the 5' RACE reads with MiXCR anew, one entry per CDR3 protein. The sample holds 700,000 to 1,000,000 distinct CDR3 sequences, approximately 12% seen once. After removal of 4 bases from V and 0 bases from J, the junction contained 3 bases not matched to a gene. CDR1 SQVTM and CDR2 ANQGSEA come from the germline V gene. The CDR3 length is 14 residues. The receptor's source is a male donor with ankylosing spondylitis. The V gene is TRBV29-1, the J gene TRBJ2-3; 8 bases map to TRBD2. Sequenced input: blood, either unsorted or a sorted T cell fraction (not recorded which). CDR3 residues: CSVGLATSTDTQYF. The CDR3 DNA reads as TGCAGCGTTGGACTAGCGACTAGCACAGATACGCAGTATTTT.